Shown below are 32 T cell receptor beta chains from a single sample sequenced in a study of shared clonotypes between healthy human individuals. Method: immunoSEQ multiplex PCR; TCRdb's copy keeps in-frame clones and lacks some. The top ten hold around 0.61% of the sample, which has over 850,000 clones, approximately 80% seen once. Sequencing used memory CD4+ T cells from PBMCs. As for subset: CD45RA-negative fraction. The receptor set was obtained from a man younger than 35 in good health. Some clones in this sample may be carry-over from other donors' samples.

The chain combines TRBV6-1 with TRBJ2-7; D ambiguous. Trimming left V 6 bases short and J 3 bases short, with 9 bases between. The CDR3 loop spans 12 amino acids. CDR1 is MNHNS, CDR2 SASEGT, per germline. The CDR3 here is CASSHRDYEQYF. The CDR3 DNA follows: TGTGCCAGCAGCCACAGAGACTACGAGCAGTACTTC.

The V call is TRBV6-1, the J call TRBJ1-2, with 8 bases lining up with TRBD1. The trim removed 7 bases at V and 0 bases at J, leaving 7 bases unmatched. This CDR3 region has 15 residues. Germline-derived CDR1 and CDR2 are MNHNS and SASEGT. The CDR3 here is CASKRTGLANYGYTF. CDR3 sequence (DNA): TGTGCCAGCAAGAGGACAGGGCTGGCTAACTATGGCTACACCTTC.

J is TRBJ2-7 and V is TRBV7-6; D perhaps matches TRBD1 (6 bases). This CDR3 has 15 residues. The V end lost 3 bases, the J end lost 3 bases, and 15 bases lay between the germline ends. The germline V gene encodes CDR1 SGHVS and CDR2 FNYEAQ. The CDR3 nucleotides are TGTGCCAGCAGCTTGAGAGGGGGATTGGGCTACGAGCAGTACTTC. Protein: CASSLRGGLGYEQYF.

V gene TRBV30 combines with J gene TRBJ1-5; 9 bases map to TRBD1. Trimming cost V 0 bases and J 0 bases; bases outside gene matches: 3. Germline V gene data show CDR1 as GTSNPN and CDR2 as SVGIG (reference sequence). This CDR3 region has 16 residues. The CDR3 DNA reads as TGTGCCTGGAGTGTACAGGGGGCCTATAGCAATCAGCCCCAGCATTTT. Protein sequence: CAWSVQGAYSNQPQHF.

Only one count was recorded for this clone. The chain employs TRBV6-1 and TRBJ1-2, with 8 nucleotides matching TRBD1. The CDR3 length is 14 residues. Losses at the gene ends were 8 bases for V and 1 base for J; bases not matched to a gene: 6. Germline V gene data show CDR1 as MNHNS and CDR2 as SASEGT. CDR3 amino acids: CASFGQGINYGYTF. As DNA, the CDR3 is TGTGCCAGCTTTGGACAGGGCATTAACTATGGCTACACCTTC.

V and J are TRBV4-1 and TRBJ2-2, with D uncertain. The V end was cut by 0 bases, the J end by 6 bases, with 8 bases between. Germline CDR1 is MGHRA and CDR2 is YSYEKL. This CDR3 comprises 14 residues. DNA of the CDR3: TGCGCCAGCAGCCAAGAATTAAGCGCCGGGGAGCTGTTTTTT. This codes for CASSQELSAGELFF.

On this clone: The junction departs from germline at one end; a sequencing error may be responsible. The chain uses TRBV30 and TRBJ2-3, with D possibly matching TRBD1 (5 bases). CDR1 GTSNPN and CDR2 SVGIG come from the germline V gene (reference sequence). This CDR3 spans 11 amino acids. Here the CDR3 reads CAWSGREEENF. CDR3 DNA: TGTGCCTGGAGTGGCAGGGAAGAGGAGAATTTT.

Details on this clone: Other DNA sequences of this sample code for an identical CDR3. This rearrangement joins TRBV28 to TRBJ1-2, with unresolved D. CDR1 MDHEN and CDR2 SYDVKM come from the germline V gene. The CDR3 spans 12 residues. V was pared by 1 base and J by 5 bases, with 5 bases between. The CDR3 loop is CASSLSTYGYTF. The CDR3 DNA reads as TGTGCCAGCAGTTTATCCACTTATGGCTACACCTTC.

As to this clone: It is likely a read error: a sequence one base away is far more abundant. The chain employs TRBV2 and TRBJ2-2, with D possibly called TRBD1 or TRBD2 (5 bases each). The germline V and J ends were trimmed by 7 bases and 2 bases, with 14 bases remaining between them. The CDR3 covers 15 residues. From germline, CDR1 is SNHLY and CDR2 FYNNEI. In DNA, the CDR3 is TGTGCCAGCATGAGGGGCAGCTCAAACACCGGGGAGCTGTTTTTT. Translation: CASMRGSSNTGELFF.

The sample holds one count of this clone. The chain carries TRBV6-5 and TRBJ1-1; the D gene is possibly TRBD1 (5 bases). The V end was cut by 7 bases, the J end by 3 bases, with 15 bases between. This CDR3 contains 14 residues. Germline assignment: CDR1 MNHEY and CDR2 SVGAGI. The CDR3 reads CASTPPGRHTEAFF. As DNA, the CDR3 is TGTGCCAGCACCCCCCCGGGGCGACACACTGAAGCTTTCTTT.

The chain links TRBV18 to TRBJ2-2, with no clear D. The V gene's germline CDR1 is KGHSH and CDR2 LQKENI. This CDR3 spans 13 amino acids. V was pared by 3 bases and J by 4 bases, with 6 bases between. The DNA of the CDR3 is TGTGCCAGCTCACCTTCCGTCACCGGGGAGCTGTTTTTT. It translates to CASSPSVTGELFF.

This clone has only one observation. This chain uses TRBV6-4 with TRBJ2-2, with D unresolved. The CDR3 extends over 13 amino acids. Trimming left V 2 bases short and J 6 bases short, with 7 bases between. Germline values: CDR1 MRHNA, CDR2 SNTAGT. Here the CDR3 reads CASSDRVSGELFF. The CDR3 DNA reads TGTGCCAGCAGTGACAGGGTTTCCGGGGAGCTGTTTTTT.

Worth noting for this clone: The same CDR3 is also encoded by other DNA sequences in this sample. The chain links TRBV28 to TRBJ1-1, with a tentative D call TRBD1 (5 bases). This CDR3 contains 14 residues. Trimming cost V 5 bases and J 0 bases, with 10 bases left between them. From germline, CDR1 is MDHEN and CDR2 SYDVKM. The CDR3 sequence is CASSPTALNTEAFF. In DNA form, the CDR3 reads TGTGCCAGCAGTCCGACAGCCCTGAACACTGAAGCTTTCTTT. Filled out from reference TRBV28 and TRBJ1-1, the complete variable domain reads DVKVTQSSRYLVKRTGEKVFLECVQDMDHENMFWYRQDPGLGLRLIYFSYDVKMKEKGDIPEGYSVSREKKERFSLILESASTNQTSMYLCASSPTALNTEAFFGQGTRLTVV.

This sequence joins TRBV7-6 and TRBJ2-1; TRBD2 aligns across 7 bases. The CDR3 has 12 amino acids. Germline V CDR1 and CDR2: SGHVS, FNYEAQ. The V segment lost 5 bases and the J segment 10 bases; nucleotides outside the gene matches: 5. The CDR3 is CASSGDYGEQFF. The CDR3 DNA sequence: TGTGCCAGCAGCGGGGACTACGGAGAGCAGTTCTTC.

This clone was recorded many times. CDR3 in amino acids: CASSSPLGYGYTF. The CDR3 nucleotides are TGTGCCAGCAGCTCACCTTTAGGCTATGGCTACACCTTC. The V and J genes are TRBV7-8 and TRBJ1-2; D ambiguous. V shed 4 bases and J shed 4 bases, with 10 bases lying between them. Germline V CDR1 and CDR2: SGHVS, FQNEAQ. This CDR3 is built from 13 residues.

In DNA, the CDR3 is TGTGCCAGCAGTGTCAGGGAGGGCACCGGGGAGCTGTTTTTT. Translated: CASSVREGTGELFF. The V and J genes are TRBV6-4 and TRBJ2-2; TRBD2 matches at 7 bases. The CDR3 loop spans 14 amino acids. Germline CDR1 and CDR2: MRHNA and SNTAGT. With 4 bases clipped from V and 4 bases from J, the junction kept 3 bases outside the gene matches.

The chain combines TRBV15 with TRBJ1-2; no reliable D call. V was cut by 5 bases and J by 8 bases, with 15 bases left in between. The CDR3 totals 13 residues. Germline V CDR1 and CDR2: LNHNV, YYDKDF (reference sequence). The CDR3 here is CATSAGPLYGYTF. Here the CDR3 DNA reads TGTGCCACCAGCGCCGGGCCTTTGTACGGCTACACCTTC. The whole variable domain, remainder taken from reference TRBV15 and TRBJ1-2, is DAMVIQNPRYQVTQFGKPVTLSCSQTLNHNVMYWYQQKSSQAPKLLFHYYDKDFNNEADTPDNFQSRRPNTSFCFLDIRSPGLGDTAMYLCATSAGPLYGYTFGSGTRLTVV.

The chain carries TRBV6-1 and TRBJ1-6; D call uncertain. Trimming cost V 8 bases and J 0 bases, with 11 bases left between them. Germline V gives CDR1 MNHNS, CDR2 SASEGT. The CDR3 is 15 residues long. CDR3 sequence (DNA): TGTGCCAGCTCCCCCGCCGGCTCCTATAATTCACCCCTCCACTTT. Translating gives CASSPAGSYNSPLHF.

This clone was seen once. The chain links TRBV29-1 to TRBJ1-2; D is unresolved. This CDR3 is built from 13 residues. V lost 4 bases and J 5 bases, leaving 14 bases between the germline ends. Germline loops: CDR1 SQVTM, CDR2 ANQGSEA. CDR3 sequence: CSVGSLHAYGYTF. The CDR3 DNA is TGCAGCGTTGGTAGCCTTCACGCGTATGGCTACACCTTC.

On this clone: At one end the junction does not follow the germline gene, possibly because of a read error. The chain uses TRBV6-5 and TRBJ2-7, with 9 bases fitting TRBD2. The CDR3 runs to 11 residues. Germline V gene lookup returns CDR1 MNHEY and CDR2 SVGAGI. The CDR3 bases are TGTGCCAGCAGTTACTCTGGGACTAGCCACTTC. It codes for CASSYSGTSHF.

The CDR3 coding sequence is TGTGCCAGCAGCCTCGGGACCGACGACTCTGGGGCCAACGTCCTGACTTTC. Amino acid sequence: CASSLGTDDSGANVLTF. The chain carries TRBV7-8 and TRBJ2-6; tentatively, D is TRBD1 or TRBD2 (5 bases each). The CDR3 runs to 17 residues. The V end lost 5 bases, the J end lost 0 bases, and 14 bases lay between the germline ends. Germline V CDR1 and CDR2: SGHVS, FQNEAQ.

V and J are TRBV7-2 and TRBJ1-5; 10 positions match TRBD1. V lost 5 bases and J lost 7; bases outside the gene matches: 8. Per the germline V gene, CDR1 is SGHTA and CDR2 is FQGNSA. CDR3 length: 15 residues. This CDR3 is CASSPGTGALQPQHF. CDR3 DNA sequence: TGTGCCAGCAGCCCTGGGACAGGGGCTTTGCAGCCCCAGCATTTT.

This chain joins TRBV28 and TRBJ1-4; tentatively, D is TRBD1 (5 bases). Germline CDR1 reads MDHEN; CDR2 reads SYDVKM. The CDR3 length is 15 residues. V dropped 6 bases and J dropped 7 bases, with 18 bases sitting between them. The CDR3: CASSRAGARIEKLFF. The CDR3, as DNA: TGTGCCAGCAGCAGGGCCGGGGCGCGGATTGAAAAACTGTTTTTT.

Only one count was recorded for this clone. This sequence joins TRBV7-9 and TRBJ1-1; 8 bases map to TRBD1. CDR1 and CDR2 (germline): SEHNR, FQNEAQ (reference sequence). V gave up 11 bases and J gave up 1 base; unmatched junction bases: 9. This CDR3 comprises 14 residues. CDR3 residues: CAGETGGWNTEAFF. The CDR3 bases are TGTGCCGGCGAAACAGGGGGTTGGAACACTGAAGCTTTCTTT.

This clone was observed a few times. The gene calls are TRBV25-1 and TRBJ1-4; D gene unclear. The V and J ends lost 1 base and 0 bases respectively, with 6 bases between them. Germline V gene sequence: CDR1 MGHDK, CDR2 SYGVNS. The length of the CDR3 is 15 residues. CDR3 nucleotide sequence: TGTGCCAGCAGTGAATTAGGTGCAACTAATGAAAAACTGTTTTTT. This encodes CASSELGATNEKLFF.

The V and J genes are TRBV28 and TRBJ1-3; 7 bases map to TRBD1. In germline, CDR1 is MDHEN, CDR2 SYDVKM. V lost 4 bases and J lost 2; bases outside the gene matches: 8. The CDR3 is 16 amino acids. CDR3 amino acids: CASSSLGGGTGNTIYF. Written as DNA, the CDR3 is TGTGCCAGCAGTTCACTAGGAGGGGGCACTGGAAACACCATATATTTT.

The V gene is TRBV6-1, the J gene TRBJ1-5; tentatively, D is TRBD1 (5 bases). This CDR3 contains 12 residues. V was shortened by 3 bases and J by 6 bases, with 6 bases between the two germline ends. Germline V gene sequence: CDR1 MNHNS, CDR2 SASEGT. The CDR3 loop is CASSDRGQPQHF. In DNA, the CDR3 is TGTGCCAGCAGTGATAGGGGTCAGCCCCAGCATTTT.

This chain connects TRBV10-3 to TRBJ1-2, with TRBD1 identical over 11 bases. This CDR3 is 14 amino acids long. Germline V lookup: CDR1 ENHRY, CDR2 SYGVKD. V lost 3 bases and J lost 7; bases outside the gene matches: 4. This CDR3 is CAISEGQGAGGYTF. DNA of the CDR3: TGTGCCATCAGTGAAGGACAGGGGGCTGGTGGCTACACCTTC.

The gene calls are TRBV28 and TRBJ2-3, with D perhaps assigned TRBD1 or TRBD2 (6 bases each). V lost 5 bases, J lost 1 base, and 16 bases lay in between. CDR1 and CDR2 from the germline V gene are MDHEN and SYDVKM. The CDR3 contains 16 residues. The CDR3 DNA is TGTGCCAGCAGTATCCCTGGGGGGCGCGGCACAGATACGCAGTATTTT. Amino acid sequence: CASSIPGGRGTDTQYF.

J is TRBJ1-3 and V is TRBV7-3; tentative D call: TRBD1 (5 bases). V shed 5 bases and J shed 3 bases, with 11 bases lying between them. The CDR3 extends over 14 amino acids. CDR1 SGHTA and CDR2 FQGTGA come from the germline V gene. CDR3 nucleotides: TGTGCCAGCAGCCTCGGGGGGTTTGGAAACACCATATATTTT. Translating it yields CASSLGGFGNTIYF.

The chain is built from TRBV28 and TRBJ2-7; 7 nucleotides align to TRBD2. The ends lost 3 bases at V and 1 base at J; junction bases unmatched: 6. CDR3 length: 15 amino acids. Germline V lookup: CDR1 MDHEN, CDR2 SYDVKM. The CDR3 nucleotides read TGTGCCAGCAGTTTTGGTGGACTAGTTTCCTACGAGCAGTACTTC. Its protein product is CASSFGGLVSYEQYF.

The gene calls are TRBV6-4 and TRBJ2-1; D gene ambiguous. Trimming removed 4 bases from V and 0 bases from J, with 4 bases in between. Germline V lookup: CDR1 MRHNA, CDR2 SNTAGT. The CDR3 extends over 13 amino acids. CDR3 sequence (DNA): TGTGCCAGCAGTGCCAGCTCCTACAATGAGCAGTTCTTC. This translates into CASSASSYNEQFF.